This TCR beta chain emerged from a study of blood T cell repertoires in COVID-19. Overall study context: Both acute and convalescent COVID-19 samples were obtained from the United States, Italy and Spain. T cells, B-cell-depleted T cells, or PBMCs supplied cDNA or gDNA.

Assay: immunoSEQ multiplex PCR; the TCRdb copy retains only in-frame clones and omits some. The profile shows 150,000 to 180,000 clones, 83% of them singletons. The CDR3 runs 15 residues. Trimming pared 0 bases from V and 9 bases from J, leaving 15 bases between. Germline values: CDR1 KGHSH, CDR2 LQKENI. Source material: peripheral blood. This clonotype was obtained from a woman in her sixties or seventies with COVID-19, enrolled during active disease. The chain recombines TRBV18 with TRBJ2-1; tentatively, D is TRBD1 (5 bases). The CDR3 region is CASSPPGRVDGEQFF. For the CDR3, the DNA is TGTGCCAGCTCACCACCGGGCAGGGTGGACGGTGAGCAGTTCTTC.